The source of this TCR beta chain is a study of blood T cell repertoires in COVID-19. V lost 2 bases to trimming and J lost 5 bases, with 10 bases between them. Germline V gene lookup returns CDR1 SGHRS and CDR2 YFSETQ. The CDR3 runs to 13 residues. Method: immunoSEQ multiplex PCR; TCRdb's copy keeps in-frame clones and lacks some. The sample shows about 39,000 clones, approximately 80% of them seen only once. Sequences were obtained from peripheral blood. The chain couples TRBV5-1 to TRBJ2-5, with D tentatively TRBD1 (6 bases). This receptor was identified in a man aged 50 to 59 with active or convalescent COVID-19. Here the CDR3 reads CASSFQGLETQYF. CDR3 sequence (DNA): TGCGCCAGCAGCTTCCAGGGGCTGGAGACCCAGTACTTC. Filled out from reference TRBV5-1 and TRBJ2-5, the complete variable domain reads KAGVTQTPRYLIKTRGQQVTLSCSPISGHRSVSWYQQTPGQGLQFLFEYFSETQRNKGNFPGRFSGRQFSNSRSEMNVSTLELGDSALYLCASSFQGLETQYFGPGTRLLVL.